This record concerns one T cell receptor beta chain sequence. Its target is unknown. Other DNA sequences in this sample translate to the same CDR3. CDR1 is SEHNR and CDR2 is FQNEAQ in the germline V gene (reference sequence). This CDR3 is 14 amino acids long. Trimming took off 3 bases at V and 4 bases at J, with 10 bases between the two ends. The data were taken from a study of OX40 agonist ivuxolimab in advanced cancers. General study results and limits: Low clonal expansion, among the lowest seen, marked partial responders at 0.1-3.0 mg/kg.

TCRdb's table, derived via immunoSEQ multiplex PCR, lists solely in-frame clones and lacks some. The repertoire includes approximately 76,000 clones, over 85% of them detected once, and 9.5% to 11% sits in the top ten. Here the sequenced sample was CD4+ or CD8+ T cells sorted from blood, taken in a trial of the OX40 agonist ivuxolimab. This receptor was identified in an adult with an advanced solid tumor such as melanoma, head and neck, liver or kidney cancer. The genes are TRBV7-9 and TRBJ1-5; TRBD1 might be the D (6 bases). For the CDR3, the DNA is TGTGCCAGCAGCTTGGGGGGGACAAATCAGCCCCAGCATTTT. Translating it yields CASSLGGTNQPQHF.